This T cell receptor beta chain was retrieved from a study of blood T cells in healthy people across ages. With respect to this clonotype: Its specificity is unknown.

The draw of peripheral blood yielded approximately 10 milliliters from each donor. Then a second PCR, running roughly 7 to 11 cycles, was carried out with a sample-barcoded 5' primer and a J-beta primer mix. TCRdb reprocessed the 5' RACE reads via MiXCR and lists one record per CDR3 protein. In the table there are hundreds of thousands of distinct CDR3 sequences, about 62% of which are singletons. Study-wide results and limits: In the absence of known donor CMV status, changes in expanded clonotypes were possibly confounded. Comparison with aged donors showed that long-lived donors had more naive CD4+ cells and higher diversity.

The germline CDR1 and CDR2 sequences are MRHNA and SNTAGT. Trimming stripped 1 base from V and 6 bases from J, with 13 bases between. CDR3 length equals 15 residues. The sequencing sample was made of blood. The TCR comes from a man younger than 40 in good health. This chain connects TRBV6-4 to TRBJ2-1; D is perhaps TRBD1 or TRBD2 (6 bases each). CDR3 DNA: TGTGCCAGCAGTGACTTGGGGGCGGGATTCAATGAGCAGTTCTTC. Translated, it gives CASSDLGAGFNEQFF.